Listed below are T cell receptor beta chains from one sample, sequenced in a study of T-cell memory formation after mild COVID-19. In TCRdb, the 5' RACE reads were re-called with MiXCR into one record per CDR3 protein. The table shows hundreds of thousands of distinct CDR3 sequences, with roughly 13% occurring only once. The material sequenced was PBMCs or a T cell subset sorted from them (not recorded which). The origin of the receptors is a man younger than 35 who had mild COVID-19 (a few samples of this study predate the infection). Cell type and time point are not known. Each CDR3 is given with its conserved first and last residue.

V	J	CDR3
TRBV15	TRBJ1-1	CATSRARAGTEAFF
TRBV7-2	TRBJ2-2	CASSPPAGTNTGELFF
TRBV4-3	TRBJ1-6	CASSQDPGNNSPLHF
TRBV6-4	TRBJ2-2	CASSDRGRTGELFF
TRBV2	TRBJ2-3	CASRLASTDTQYF
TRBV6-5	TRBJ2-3	CASSLGSPGGYTDTQYF
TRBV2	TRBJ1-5	CASRGTGPAVQPQHF
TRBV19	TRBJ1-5	CASSILSIGGGSNQPQHF
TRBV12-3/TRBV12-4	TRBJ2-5	CASRRGIRGTQYF
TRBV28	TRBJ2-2	CASSFLPGGAGELFF
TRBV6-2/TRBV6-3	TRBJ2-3	CASSLIRGGEDTQYF
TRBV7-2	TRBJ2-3	CASSFWGMSPTDTQYF
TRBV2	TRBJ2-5	CASSVLGGETQYF
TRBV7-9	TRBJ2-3	CASRYSGTSTDTQYF
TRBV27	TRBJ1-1	CASSLLWGTTEAFF
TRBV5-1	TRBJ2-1	CASSLRGNTYNEQFF
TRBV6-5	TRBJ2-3	CASSGWGGTDTQYF
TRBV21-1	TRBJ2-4	CASTKRGFGNIQYF
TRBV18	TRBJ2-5	CASSPTQRGGQETQYF
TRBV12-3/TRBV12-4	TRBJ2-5	CASRDRESETQYF
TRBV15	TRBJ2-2	CATSRVSGELFF
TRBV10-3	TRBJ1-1	CAIRSPMNTEAFF
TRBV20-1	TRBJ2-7	CSARDLDNYEQYF
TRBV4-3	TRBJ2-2	CASSRAGTSGVITGELFF
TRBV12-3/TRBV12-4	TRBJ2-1	CASSRTSGGNNEQFF
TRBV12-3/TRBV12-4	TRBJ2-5	CASRGTGVETQYF
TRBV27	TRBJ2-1	CASSPHAGGNNEQFF
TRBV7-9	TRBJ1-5	CASSGGDQPQHF
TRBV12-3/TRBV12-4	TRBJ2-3	CASSPGQGITDTQYF
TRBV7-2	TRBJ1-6	CASSFKRRSRFGGQDNSPLHF
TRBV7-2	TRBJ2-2	CASSFAGKGNTGELFF
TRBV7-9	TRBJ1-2	CASSLEDPAIYGYTF
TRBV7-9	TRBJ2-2	CDSRGQTNTGELFF
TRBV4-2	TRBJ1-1	CASSRVRGTEAFF
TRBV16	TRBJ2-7	CASSQSSQVYYEQYF
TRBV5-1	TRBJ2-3	CASSSIPSDTQYF
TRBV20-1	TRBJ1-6	CSAPRQGFSPLHF
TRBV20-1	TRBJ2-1	CSIAGYNEQFF
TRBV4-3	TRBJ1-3	CASSHSSGAPGNTIYF
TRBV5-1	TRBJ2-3	CASSVPRAGGVDTQYF
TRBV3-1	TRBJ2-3	CASSQAGGSTDTQYF
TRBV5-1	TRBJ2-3	CASSLTGPLAPDTQYF
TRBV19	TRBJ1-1	CASLLGSRQGMNTEAFF
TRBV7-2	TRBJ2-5	CASSLTQAETQYF
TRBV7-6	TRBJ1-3	CASSLAASGNTIYF
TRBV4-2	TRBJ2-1	CASSQDPHRVRYNEQFF
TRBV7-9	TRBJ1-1	CASSLIGRMNTEAFF
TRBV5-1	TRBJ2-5	CASSPDPGGQETQYF
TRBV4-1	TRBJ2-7	CASSHSPGQGTSEQYF
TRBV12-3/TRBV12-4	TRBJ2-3	CASSLSGSSTDTQYF